Described below is a single TCR beta chain sequence and its context. This sample was included in a study of blood T cell repertoires in COVID-19. For the study at large: Donors in the United States, Italy and Spain gave samples during acute or convalescent COVID-19. Sample material is recorded as cDNA or gDNA derived from T cells, B-cell-depleted T cells, or PBMCs.

Trimming took 7 bases from V and 4 from J; bases not matched to a gene: 22. Germline V CDR1 and CDR2: SSHAT, FNYEAQ (reference sequence). CDR3 length: 20 amino acids. Original processing notes: Scientists estimated how many nucleated cells there were by amplifying reference gene primers. Libraries were prepared by immunoSEQ multiplex PCR; TCRdb keeps only in-frame clonotypes and omits some of them. V and J calls and clone size are as listed in that table; D and trimming were resolved from the DNA. The profile covers just over 150,000 clones, with roughly 82% appearing a single time and nearly 10% taken by the ten largest.

The J gene is TRBJ2-4, the V gene TRBV7-7, with TRBD2 matching over 10 bases. This TCR was sampled from a woman aged 50 to 65 with acute or convalescent COVID-19. Sequencing used peripheral blood. The CDR3 DNA reads as TGTGCCAGCATCACCCCCTGGGAGGGGACCGGACTAGCGGTGAAAAACATTCAGTACTTC. Translation: CASITPWEGTGLAVKNIQYF. The complete variable domain, with remaining parts taken from reference TRBV7-7 and TRBJ2-4, reads GAGVSQSPRYKVTKRGQDVTLRCDPISSHATLYWYQQALGQGPEFLTYFNYEAQPDKSGLPSDRFSAERPEGSISTLTIQRTEQRDSAMYRCASITPWEGTGLAVKNIQYFGAGTRLSVL.